Following are 28 T cell receptor beta chains from one sample sequenced in a study of Graves' ophthalmopathy and Graves' hyperthyroidism. Amplified TCR beta CDR3 regions were obtained using RNA transcripts as template. Second-round multiplex PCR followed a first-round RT-PCR using HTBI primers. TCRdb independently ran MiXCR on the multiplex PCR reads; one entry per CDR3 protein. The sample consists of approximately 380,000 distinct CDR3 sequences, around 20% of them appearing once. Sequences were obtained from peripheral blood. Receptors originate from a woman in her late teens or twenties with stable Graves' hyperthyroidism.

This clonotype was seen repeatedly, ten times or more. The V gene is TRBV7-6, the J gene TRBJ1-3; D not resolved. V was clipped by 0 bases and J by 2 bases, with 8 bases between them. The CDR3 totals 15 residues. Germline values: CDR1 SGHVS, CDR2 FNYEAQ. This chain's CDR3 is CASSLAQGTGNTIYF. For the CDR3, the DNA is TGTGCCAGCAGCTTAGCGCAAGGAACTGGAAACACCATATATTTT.

This clonotype was found many times. For the CDR3, the DNA is TGCAGCGTTGAAAGTTGGAGTGGGCCAGGGGGTAGTCGGCACACTGAAGCTTTCTTT. Translated: CSVESWSGPGGSRHTEAFF. The V call is TRBV29-1, the J call TRBJ1-1; TRBD1 aligns across 7 bases. The CDR3 contains 19 residues. CDR1 and CDR2 (germline): SQVTM, ANQGSEA. Germline trimming cut 2 bases from V and 3 bases from J; bases unmatched to any gene: 21.

This clonotype was observed a few times. V usage is TRBV4-1 and J usage is TRBJ1-1; D gene unclear. The CDR3 consists of 11 residues. Trimming stripped 1 base from V and 11 bases from J, with 8 bases between. Germline lookup yields CDR1 MGHRA and CDR2 YSYEKL. CDR3 in DNA: TGCGCCAGCAGCCAAGTGGGGTGTGCTTTCTTT. This gives the protein CASSQVGCAFF.

Ten or more counts support this clonotype. The V call is TRBV10-3, the J call TRBJ2-7; 7 nucleotides agree with TRBD1. V was clipped by 3 bases and J by 5 bases; unmatched bases: 7. CDR1 ENHRY and CDR2 SYGVKD come from the germline V gene. This CDR3 is 14 amino acids long. The CDR3 spells CAISEVTGHNEQYF. The CDR3 DNA is TGTGCCATCAGTGAAGTGACAGGGCACAACGAGCAGTACTTC.

This clonotype was counted many times. The V call is TRBV5-1, the J call TRBJ2-7; 9 bases line up with TRBD2. The CDR3 has 14 residues. Per germline, CDR1 SGHRS and CDR2 YFSETQ. J lost 6 bases, V lost 5 bases, and 9 bases had no gene match. CDR3 loop: CASREGLALAEQYF. The CDR3 DNA follows: TGCGCCAGCAGAGAGGGACTAGCCCTTGCCGAGCAGTACTTC.

This clonotype has a count of ten or more. The chain uses TRBV25-1 and TRBJ2-7, with TRBD2 as a possible D gene (6 bases). Germline lookup yields CDR1 MGHDK and CDR2 SYGVNS. The CDR3 sequence is 12 residues long. V was cut by 5 bases and J by 7 bases, with 12 bases left in between. Written as DNA, the CDR3 is TGTGCCAGCAGTTCAGCGGCGGGGGAGCAGTACTTC. Translating it yields CASSSAAGEQYF.

With respect to this clonotype: This clone may be a read error of a much larger clone one base away. The CDR3 DNA reads as TGTGCCAGCAGAAGGGGAGGAGGGACTGCTACCGGGGAGCTGTTTTTT. It yields the protein CASRRGGGTATGELFF. The rearrangement links TRBV6-7 to TRBJ2-2; possibly TRBD2 for D (6 bases). TRBV6-7 is reported as an ORF; its role is uncertain. Trimming took off 6 bases at V and 5 bases at J, with 19 bases between the two ends. The CDR3 spans 16 residues.

This clonotype was detected ten times or more. The chain joins TRBV25-1 to TRBJ2-7; D possibly matches TRBD1 or TRBD2 (6 bases each). The CDR3 length is 14 residues. The germline gives CDR1 MGHDK, CDR2 SYGVNS. V lost 4 bases and J 2 bases, leaving 12 bases between the germline ends. The CDR3, as DNA: TGTGCCAGCAGTGTCGGGGGCCTTACCTACGAGCAGTACTTC. Translation gives CASSVGGLTYEQYF.

The chain uses TRBV7-8 and TRBJ1-5; maybe TRBD1 (5 bases). CDR1 is SGHVS, CDR2 FQNEAQ, per germline. This CDR3 is built from 15 residues. Trimming left V 3 bases short and J 6 bases short, with 15 bases between. The DNA of the CDR3 is TGTGCCAGCAGCTTGGGACGGATTAGCGCTCAGCCCCAGCATTTT. As protein: CASSLGRISAQPQHF. Variable domain in full (rest from reference TRBV7-8 and TRBJ1-5): GAGVSQSPRYKVAKRGQDVALRCDPISGHVSLFWYQQALGQGPEFLTYFQNEAQLDKSGLPSDRFFAERPEGSVSTLKIQRTQQEDSAVYLCASSLGRISAQPQHFGDGTRLSIL.

This clonotype has more than one count but fewer than ten. The chain combines TRBV24-1 with TRBJ2-2, with 10 nucleotides matching TRBD1. Trimming cost V 1 base and J 3 bases; bases outside gene matches: 4. Germline V gene lookup returns CDR1 KGHDR and CDR2 SFDVKD. The CDR3 is 17 amino acids. The CDR3 nucleotides read TGTGCCACCAGTGATTTCGTCGGACAGGGGGACACCGGGGAGCTGTTTTTT. This encodes CATSDFVGQGDTGELFF.

This clonotype was observed at least ten times. The V gene is TRBV5-1, the J gene TRBJ2-5; D may be TRBD1 (6 bases). The V gene lost 1 base and the J gene lost 2 bases, with 9 bases spanning the gap. Germline lookup yields CDR1 SGHRS and CDR2 YFSETQ. This CDR3 contains 14 residues. CDR3 sequence (DNA): TGCGCCAGCAGCTTGTGGACAGCACAAGAGACCCAGTACTTC. Amino acid sequence: CASSLWTAQETQYF.

This clonotype was seen many times. The CDR3 DNA is TGTGCCAGCAGTTATGGATCCCGGGAGACCTACGAGCAGTACTTC. It is translated as CASSYGSRETYEQYF. V and J are TRBV6-5 and TRBJ2-7; a possible D gene is TRBD2 (6 bases). The CDR3 has 15 amino acids. Trimming cost V 3 bases and J 2 bases, with 14 bases left between them. The germline V gene has CDR1 MNHEY and CDR2 SVGAGI.

Only one count was recorded for this clonotype. The CDR3 loop reads CASSLGPREQYF. CDR3 nucleotides: TGTGCCAGCAGTTTGGGGCCGAGAGAGCAGTACTTC. This chain joins TRBV12-3 or TRBV12-4 and TRBJ2-7; D perhaps matches TRBD1 (5 bases). CDR3 length: 12 residues. V was cut by 3 bases and J by 7 bases, with 10 bases left in between.

As concerns this clonotype: This may be a read error: a much more frequent sequence differs by one nucleotide. This chain uses TRBV11-1 with TRBJ1-1; D not certain. In germline, CDR1 is SGHAT, CDR2 FQDESV (reference sequence). The CDR3 consists of 14 residues. This chain's CDR3 is CVSSLDTNADEAFF. The CDR3 nucleotides are TGTGTCAGCAGCTTAGACACTAATGCCGACGAAGCTTTCTTT.

The V gene is TRBV5-6, the J gene TRBJ2-7, with 10 bases fitting TRBD1. CDR3 length: 20 amino acids. J gave up 0 bases and V 1 base, and 16 bases lay outside the gene matches. From germline, CDR1 is SGHDT and CDR2 YYEEEE. The CDR3: CASSLRGSPGGTGASYEQYF. The CDR3 DNA reads as TGTGCCAGCAGCTTGCGAGGGTCGCCCGGCGGGACAGGGGCCTCCTACGAGCAGTACTTC. The whole variable domain, remainder taken from reference TRBV5-6 and TRBJ2-7, is DAGVTQSPTHLIKTRGQQVTLRCSPKSGHDTVSWYQQALGQGPQFIFQYYEEEERQRGNFPDRFSGHQFPNYSSELNVNALLLGDSALYLCASSLRGSPGGTGASYEQYFGPGTRLTVT.

This clonotype has ten or more counts. The CDR3 DNA is TGTGCCAGCTCACCGCGGGATGTGAACACTGAAGCTTTCTTT. Translated: CASSPRDVNTEAFF. The V call is TRBV18, the J call TRBJ1-1; D unclear. The length of the CDR3 is 14 residues. Germline CDR1 is KGHSH and CDR2 is LQKENI. With 3 bases removed from V and 0 bases from J, the gap between germline ends came to 8 bases.

The gene calls are TRBV28 and TRBJ1-1; D possibly corresponds to TRBD1 (5 bases). CDR3 length: 14 residues. The germline V and J ends were trimmed by 3 bases and 3 bases, with 11 bases remaining between them. Germline CDR1 is MDHEN and CDR2 is SYDVKM. The chain's CDR3 is CASSFRGVDTEAFF. The DNA for the CDR3 is TGTGCCAGCAGTTTTCGGGGGGTGGACACTGAAGCTTTCTTT. The full variable domain, in which reference TRBV28 and TRBJ1-1 provide the parts outside the CDR3, is DVKVTQSSRYLVKRTGEKVFLECVQDMDHENMFWYRQDPGLGLRLIYFSYDVKMKEKGDIPEGYSVSREKKERFSLILESASTNQTSMYLCASSFRGVDTEAFFGQGTRLTVV.

This clonotype was observed a handful of times. An end of the junction differs from the germline gene, which may be a read error. The chain carries TRBV7-2 and TRBJ2-4; D is unresolved. CDR3 size: 12 residues. The germline V gene encodes CDR1 SGHTA and CDR2 FQGNSA. The CDR3 here is CASSPPSDIKYF. The CDR3 DNA reads TGTGCCAGCAGCCCCCCCAGTGACATTAAGTACTTC. Full variable domain (outside the CDR3, taken from reference TRBV7-2 and TRBJ2-4): GAGVSQSPSNKVTEKGKDVELRCDPISGHTALYWYRQSLGQGLEFLIYFQGNSAPDKSGLPSDRFSAERTGGSVSTLTIQRTQQEDSAVYLCASSPPSDIKYFGAGTRLSVL.

At least ten counts were recorded for this clonotype. J is TRBJ2-7 and V is TRBV12-3 or TRBV12-4, with D possibly being TRBD1 or TRBD2 (5 bases each). Between the trimmed V and J ends, which lost 6 bases and 6 bases, there was a span of 12 bases. This CDR3 spans 12 amino acids. DNA of the CDR3: TGTGCCAGCAGCTCTAGAGGGACCGAGCAGTACTTC. The encoded protein is CASSSRGTEQYF.

The chain is built from TRBV6-5 and TRBJ1-6, with 10 bases that match TRBD1. CDR1 is MNHEY and CDR2 is SVGAGI in the germline V gene. Germline trimming cut 7 bases from V and 13 bases from J; bases unmatched to any gene: 7. The CDR3 has 13 residues. DNA of the CDR3: TGTGCCAGCAACCGGGACAGGGGAATCCCCCTCCACTTT. Amino acids: CASNRDRGIPLHF.

This clonotype appeared many times. V is TRBV6-1 and J is TRBJ2-7, with 7 positions matching TRBD1. V lost 1 base and J lost 0; bases outside the gene matches: 3. The germline V gene has CDR1 MNHNS and CDR2 SASEGT. The CDR3 totals 15 residues. This CDR3 is CASSEGRQGSYEQYF. In DNA form, the CDR3 reads TGTGCCAGCAGTGAAGGCCGACAGGGCTCCTACGAGCAGTACTTC.

This clonotype was recorded a few times. This chain connects TRBV29-1 to TRBJ2-7; 7 bases are a match to TRBD2. The CDR3 runs to 12 residues. After removal of 6 bases from V and 7 bases from J, the junction contained 9 bases not matched to a gene. The V gene's germline CDR1 is SQVTM and CDR2 ANQGSEA. The CDR3 loop reads CSVDSGSREQYF. The CDR3 DNA reads as TGCAGCGTAGATAGCGGGTCAAGGGAGCAGTACTTC.

This clonotype was found many times. This chain uses TRBV19 with TRBJ2-2; the D gene is possibly TRBD1 (6 bases). V lost 5 bases, J lost 0 bases, and 22 bases lay in between. Germline values: CDR1 LNHDA, CDR2 SQIVND (reference sequence). The CDR3 covers 19 residues. In DNA, the CDR3 is TGTGCCAGTAGTCCATTATCGACAGGACGGGGATCGAACACCGGGGAGCTGTTTTTT. Its protein product is CASSPLSTGRGSNTGELFF.

This clonotype has a count of ten or more. This chain links TRBV4-3 with TRBJ2-2; D possibly corresponds to TRBD2 (6 bases). In germline, CDR1 is LGHNA, CDR2 YSLEER. V dropped 0 bases and J dropped 14 bases, with 13 bases sitting between them. This CDR3 is 13 amino acids long. For the CDR3, the DNA is TGCGCCAGCAGCCAAGATCTGGGGGGACGACTGTTTTTT. Protein product: CASSQDLGGRLFF.

This clonotype was counted ten times or more. This rearrangement joins TRBV5-1 to TRBJ2-7; the D gene could be TRBD1 or TRBD2 (5 bases each). Germline V gene data show CDR1 as SGHRS and CDR2 as YFSETQ. Trimming removed 0 bases from V and 2 bases from J, with 12 bases in between. CDR3 length: 15 residues. The CDR3 coding sequence is TGCGCCAGCAGCTTGGGGGGCAGACTAACCTACGAGCAGTACTTC. Its translation is CASSLGGRLTYEQYF.

The table lists this clonotype with many counts. This chain uses TRBV28 with TRBJ1-1; D gene uncertain. The CDR3 consists of 13 residues. Trimming left V 2 bases short and J 0 bases short, with 4 bases between. Germline CDR1 and CDR2: MDHEN and SYDVKM. The CDR3 nucleotides are TGTGCCAGCAGTTTAAGCCTGAACACTGAAGCTTTCTTT. This sequence encodes CASSLSLNTEAFF.

This clonotype came up many times. The chain recombines TRBV7-2 with TRBJ2-7; D ambiguous. With 0 bases removed from V and 6 bases from J, the gap between germline ends came to 12 bases. CDR3 length equals 14 residues. Germline V gene sequence: CDR1 SGHTA, CDR2 FQGNSA. CDR3 region: CASSLARPVPEQYF. The CDR3 bases are TGTGCCAGCAGCTTAGCGCGCCCCGTGCCCGAGCAGTACTTC.

This clonotype was detected ten times or more. CDR3 residues: CSAGTGGTYGYTF. CDR3 nucleotides: TGCAGTGCCGGGACAGGGGGTACCTATGGCTACACCTTC. The chain employs TRBV20-1 and TRBJ1-2; the match to TRBD1 covers 11 bases. J lost 4 bases, V lost 6 bases, and 4 bases had no gene match. CDR1 DFQATT and CDR2 SNEGSKA come from the germline V gene (reference sequence). The CDR3 contains 13 residues.